The rows below give T cell receptor beta chains drawn from one sample of a study of shared clonotypes between healthy human individuals. Produced via immunoSEQ multiplex PCR; TCRdb's table is partial and in-frame only. The sample shows some 2 million clones, approximately 94% of them seen only once. The sample consisted of naive CD8+ T cells sorted from blood. These receptors were taken from a man aged 18 to 35 in good health. The CDR3 runs from the conserved cysteine through the conserved F or W. A D gene is named only where the DNA matches it firmly. For some rows the clone size is stated as once, few or many, or as a class when expanded; others skip it.

j_call | clone_size | v_call | d_call | cdr3_aa | cdr3_nt
TRBJ2-2 | . | TRBV27 | . | CASSLILAGGINTGELFF | TGTGCCAGCAGTTTAATATTGGCTGGTGGGATAAACACCGGGGAGCTGTTTTTT
TRBJ2-7 | . | TRBV6-1 | TRBD2 | CASSEAGGGVYEQYF | TGTGCCAGCAGTGAGGCAGGCGGGGGGGTCTACGAGCAGTACTTC
TRBJ2-1 | once | TRBV4-3 | TRBD2 | CASSQGLAGGDNEQFF | TGCGCCAGCAGCCAAGGTTTAGCGGGAGGCGACAATGAGCAGTTCTTC
TRBJ2-1 | few | TRBV15 | TRBD1 | CATSRPDRTVQNEQFF | TGTGCCACCAGCAGACCGGACAGGACAGTCCAGAATGAGCAGTTCTTC
TRBJ2-7 | . | TRBV14 | . | CASSQTRDGRSYEQYF | TGTGCCAGCAGCCAAACCCGGGACGGCAGATCCTACGAGCAGTACTTC
TRBJ1-4 | . | TRBV5-4 | TRBD1 | CASSAGGQGALMVEKLFF | TGTGCCAGCAGCGCAGGGGGACAGGGGGCTTTGATGGTTGAAAAACTGTTTTTT
TRBJ2-5 | . | TRBV7-9 | . | CASSGSSGLQETQYF | TGTGCCAGCAGCGGGTCATCGGGGTTACAAGAGACCCAGTACTTC
TRBJ1-1 | . | TRBV10-2 | TRBD1 | CASRTGLNTEAFF | TGCGCCAGTAGGACAGGGTTGAACACTGAAGCTTTCTTT
TRBJ2-7 | . | TRBV4-3 | . | CASSLLILTYEQYF | TGCGCCAGCAGTCTACTCATTCTGACCTACGAGCAGTACTTC
TRBJ1-6 | . | TRBV9 | . | CASSVGGGSPLHF | TGTGCCAGCAGCGTAGGGGGCGGTTCACCCCTCCACTTT
TRBJ2-7 | . | TRBV7-2 | . | CASSPMTGSYEQYF | TGTGCCAGCAGCCCTATGACGGGGTCCTACGAGCAGTACTTC
TRBJ2-7 | . | TRBV30 | TRBD2 | CAWKGGSYEQYF | TGTGCCTGGAAGGGAGGGTCCTACGAGCAGTACTTC
TRBJ2-5 | few | TRBV5-6 | TRBD2 | CASSLGLADQETQYF | TGTGCCAGCAGCTTGGGACTAGCGGACCAAGAGACCCAGTACTTC
TRBJ2-2 | . | TRBV4-2 | . | CASSQEVGTLGDTGELFF | TGTGCCAGCAGCCAAGAAGTGGGGACGTTAGGGGACACCGGGGAGCTGTTTTTT
TRBJ2-1 | . | TRBV4-1 | . | CASSQYDEQFF | TGCGCCAGCAGCCAATACGATGAGCAGTTCTTC
TRBJ1-3 | . | TRBV7-6 | TRBD1 | CASSRAGQPRSGNTIYF | TGTGCCAGCAGCCGTGCGGGACAGCCGCGCTCTGGAAACACCATATATTTT
TRBJ2-7 | . | TRBV7-9 | . | CASSGGDRAFPEQYF | TGTGCCAGCAGCGGAGGGGACAGAGCCTTTCCCGAGCAGTACTTC
TRBJ1-5 | . | TRBV27 | . | CASSRRGFNQPQHF | TGTGCCAGCAGCCGGAGAGGTTTCAATCAGCCCCAGCATTTT
TRBJ2-1 | . | TRBV9 | TRBD2 | CASSPGLVSYNEQFF | TGTGCCAGCAGCCCCGGACTAGTCTCCTACAATGAGCAGTTCTTC
TRBJ1-2 | . | TRBV6-5 | TRBD1 | CASSSRQGPLNYGYTF | TGTGCCAGCAGTTCCCGACAGGGACCTCTTAACTATGGCTACACCTTC
TRBJ2-1 | . | TRBV19 | . | CASRALYNEQFF | TGTGCCAGTAGGGCCCTCTACAATGAGCAGTTCTTC
TRBJ1-5 | . | TRBV4-1 | . | CASSLRDTGTINQPQHF | TGCGCCAGCAGCCTACGGGACACAGGGACGATCAATCAGCCCCAGCATTTT
TRBJ1-5 | . | TRBV27 | . | CASSLGTRNSNQPQHF | TGTGCCAGCAGCCTCGGGACACGGAATAGCAATCAGCCCCAGCATTTT
TRBJ2-2 | . | TRBV5-8 | . | CASSPFTGNTGELFF | TGTGCCAGCAGTCCATTTACAGGAAACACCGGGGAGCTGTTTTTT
TRBJ2-2 | few | TRBV29-1 | . | CSVSLGRNTGELFF | TGCAGCGTATCCCTTGGTAGGAACACCGGGGAGCTGTTTTTT
TRBJ2-3 | . | TRBV10-3 | . | CAITLGGTDTQYF | TGTGCCATCACCTTAGGAGGCACAGATACGCAGTATTTT
TRBJ2-7 | . | TRBV7-9 | . | CASSKAGAGAYEQYF | TGTGCCAGCAGCAAGGCGGGGGCAGGGGCCTACGAGCAGTACTTC
TRBJ2-1 | . | TRBV27 | . | CASSWGTLNEQFF | TGTGCCAGCAGTTGGGGGACCCTCAATGAGCAGTTCTTC
TRBJ2-7 | . | TRBV6-5 | . | CASSYRDGEGYEQYF | TGTGCCAGCAGTTACCGGGACGGGGAAGGCTACGAGCAGTACTTC
TRBJ2-7 | . | TRBV27 | TRBD1 | CASSFLGQGHPYEQYF | TGTGCCAGCAGTTTTCTGGGACAGGGGCACCCCTACGAGCAGTACTTC